This entry features one T cell receptor beta chain sequence. Antigen: not known. The data were obtained in a study of CD8+ T cells in alopecia areata. Study as a whole: Tofacitinib was taken orally by treated patients, and the dose was 5 to 10 mg twice daily.

General study findings and limits: Scalp lesions, especially in alopecia totalis/universalis, had higher clonality than normal scalp.

Treatment of the sample: oral pan-JAK inhibitor, 5-10 mg twice daily. CD4+ and CD8+ T cells were sorted from PBMCs. RNA was extracted and reverse transcribed into cDNA as the sequencing template. Only in-frame clones appear in the TCRdb table, and some are missing; sequencing was by immunoSEQ multiplex PCR. This table has approximately 200,000 clones, 58% appearing once. The specimen comprised CD4+ T cells sorted from blood, sampled at week 24, from a patient treated with tofacitinib. This receptor was identified in a human donor with alopecia areata.

DNA of the CDR3: TGTGCCAGCAGCGACCAAGGACAGACGAATCAGCCCCAGCATTTT. Protein product: CASSDQGQTNQPQHF. The chain joins TRBV2 to TRBJ1-5; D is possibly TRBD1 (6 bases). V lost 6 bases and J 4 bases, leaving 16 bases between the germline ends. The germline CDR1 and CDR2 sequences are SNHLY and FYNNEI. The length of the CDR3 is 15 residues.